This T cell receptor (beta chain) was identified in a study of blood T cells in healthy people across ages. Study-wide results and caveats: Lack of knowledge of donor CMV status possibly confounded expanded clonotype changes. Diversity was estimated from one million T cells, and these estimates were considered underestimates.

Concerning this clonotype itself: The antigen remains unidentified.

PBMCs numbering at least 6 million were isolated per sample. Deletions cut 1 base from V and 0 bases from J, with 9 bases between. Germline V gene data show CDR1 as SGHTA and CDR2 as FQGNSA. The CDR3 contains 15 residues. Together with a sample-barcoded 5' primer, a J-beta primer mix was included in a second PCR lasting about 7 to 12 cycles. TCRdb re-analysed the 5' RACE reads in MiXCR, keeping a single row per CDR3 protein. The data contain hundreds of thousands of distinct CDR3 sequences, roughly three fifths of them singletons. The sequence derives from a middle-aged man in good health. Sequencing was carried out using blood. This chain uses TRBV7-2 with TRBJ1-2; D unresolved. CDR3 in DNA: TGTGCCAGCAGCTTAGGGAGAGTAACTAACTATGGCTACACCTTC. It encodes CASSLGRVTNYGYTF. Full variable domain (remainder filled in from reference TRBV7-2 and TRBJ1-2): GAGVSQSPSNKVTEKGKDVELRCDPISGHTALYWYRQSLGQGLEFLIYFQGNSAPDKSGLPSDRFSAERTGGSVSTLTIQRTQQEDSAVYLCASSLGRVTNYGYTFGSGTRLTVV.